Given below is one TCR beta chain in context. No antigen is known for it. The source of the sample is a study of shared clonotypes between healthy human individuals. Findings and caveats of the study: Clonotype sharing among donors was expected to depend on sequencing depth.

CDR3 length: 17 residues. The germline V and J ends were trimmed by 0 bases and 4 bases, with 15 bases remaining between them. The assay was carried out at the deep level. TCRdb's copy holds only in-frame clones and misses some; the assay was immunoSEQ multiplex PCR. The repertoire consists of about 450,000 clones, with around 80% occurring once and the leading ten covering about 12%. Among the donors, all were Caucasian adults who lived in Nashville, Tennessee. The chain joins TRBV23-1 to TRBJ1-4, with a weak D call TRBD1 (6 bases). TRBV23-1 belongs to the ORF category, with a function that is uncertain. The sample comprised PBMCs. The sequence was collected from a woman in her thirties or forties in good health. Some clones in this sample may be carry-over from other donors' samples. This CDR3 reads CASSQSLAGDFNEKLFF. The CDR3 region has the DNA TGCGCCAGCAGTCAATCGTTAGCAGGGGATTTTAATGAAAAACTGTTTTTT.